The source of this T cell receptor (beta chain) is a study of T cell changes during pregnancy in multiple sclerosis. TCRdb's copy holds only in-frame clones and misses some; the assay was immunoSEQ multiplex PCR. This sample carries around 65,000 clones, roughly nine tenths of them seen once, and the ten largest clones take 3.3%. The specimen was peripheral blood, collected in the first trimester of pregnancy. The clonotype comes from a female donor in good health, enrolled as a control in a pregnancy study.

For the CDR3, the DNA is TGTGCCAGCAGCTTGCGGGCCGGGGAGGGCACAGATACGCAGTATTTT. Its protein is CASSLRAGEGTDTQYF. The rearrangement joins TRBV5-8 to TRBJ2-3; D perhaps matches TRBD2 (6 bases). V lost 1 base, J lost 1 base, and 13 bases lay in between. Per germline, CDR1 SGHTS and CDR2 YDEGEE. This CDR3 is built from 16 residues.